The entry below describes one T cell receptor beta chain. Its antigen is not identified. The data derive from a study of CD8+ T cells in alopecia areata. For the study at large: Among treated patients, oral tofacitinib was administered at 5 to 10 mg twice daily. Severity of treated patients was scored by affected scalp percentage. Points from the study as a whole: Administration of tofacitinib significantly diminished scalp clonality and expanded CD8+ clones within the top 100.

Following RNA extraction, reverse transcription yielded cDNA that acted as the sequencing template. Only in-frame clones appear in the TCRdb table, and some are missing; sequencing was by immunoSEQ multiplex PCR. The sample records 190,000 or so clones, 50% to 60% being singletons. Germline V gene sequence: CDR1 MNHNS, CDR2 SASEGT. The V end was cut by 6 bases, the J end by 2 bases, with 13 bases between. The length of the CDR3 is 14 residues. Treatment indicated: oral pan-JAK inhibitor, 5-10 mg twice daily. Sorting of PBMCs yielded the CD4+ and CD8+ T cells. This chain uses TRBV6-1 with TRBJ1-1, with TRBD1 as a possible D gene (6 bases). The source of this sequence is a human donor with alopecia areata. Specimen: CD4+ T cells sorted from blood, collected at week 4, from a patient treated with tofacitinib. CDR3 amino acids: CASRLRGGNTEAFF. CDR3 in DNA: TGTGCCAGCAGGCTGAGGGGGGGAAACACTGAAGCTTTCTTT.